What follows is one T cell receptor (beta chain) and its context. The entry originates in a study of blood T cell repertoires in COVID-19. Study-level background: The samples span acute and convalescent COVID-19 from the United States, Italy and Spain. T cells, B-cell-depleted T cells, or PBMCs provided the cDNA or gDNA that served as material.

The CDR3 is made up of 17 amino acids. How the authors handled the data: From reference gene primer amplification, estimates of nucleated cell counts were derived. Assay used: immunoSEQ multiplex PCR; TCRdb lists only in-frame clones, some missing. The V and J calls and clone size are taken from that table; D and trimming were inferred from the DNA. The sample includes approximately 200,000 clones, 80% to 90% of them seen just once. The rearrangement joins TRBV21-1 to TRBJ2-2; the table names TRBD2, a call not compared with the DNA. TRBV21-1 is labeled a pseudogene. The receptor was derived from a man between 60 and 70 years old with acute or convalescent COVID-19. The sequencing input was peripheral blood. Written as DNA, the CDR3 is TGTGCCAGCAGCGAAAAGGACTATATGGGGAACACCGGGGAGCTGTTTTTT. Its protein product is CASSEKDYMGNTGELFF.